This T cell receptor (beta chain) was captured in a study of identical twins (dated by TCRdb to the mid-2010s). In the study overall: TCR alpha and beta repertoires from monozygotic twins, unrelated adults of various ages and cord blood were deep-sequenced to test whether fetal clonotypes persist. To rule out contamination, replicate twin experiments were performed at different times with different library preparation protocols. What the authors observed across the whole study: Fewer insertions were carried by abundant cord blood beta clonotypes, a similar but weaker trend appeared in young adult naive repertoires, and no such trend appeared in memory repertoires. Conclusions relied on cross-sectional statistical analysis, since the same donors could not be followed over many years. In beta out-of-frame sequences, excess twin sharing was weaker, because having fewer shared sequences lowered the signal-to-noise ratio. Out-of-frame TCR alpha sharing in monozygotic twins was systematically underestimated by recombination models, whereas sharing between unrelated individuals was in agreement with the recombination models. Zero-insertion analyses could be partly confounded by invariant T cells such as MAIT and iNKT, although diverse VJ usage argued against such confounding for most clonotypes. Compared with coincidental sharing between unrelated individuals, out-of-frame TCR alpha sequences shared between twins showed an excess of sequences with low generation probability.

Library prep was done by 5' RACE. This sample was sequenced with an Illumina HiSeq 2000. A universal primer binding site was introduced by template switching, and a unique molecular identifier was present in the final cDNA, enabling accurate counting of TCR cDNA molecules. Specific primers in the conserved constant-segment region were used to synthesize first-strand cDNA for the TCR alpha and beta chains. To control for contamination, each cDNA library was double barcoded with a SMART-Mk sample barcode plus Illumina barcodes. TruSeq adapter sequences, together with Illumina sample barcodes, were added in two successive PCR steps. The Illumina HiSeq platform was used with custom primers to sequence TCR alpha and beta cDNA libraries. The original methods were these. Unique molecular identifiers were extracted from raw reads with MiGEC, and CDR3 positions were determined with MiXCR. Recombination models were inferred per individual with the repgenHMM and IGoR tools using an EM algorithm. The tcR package in R was used for shared clonotype analysis, with sharing normalized by the product of cloneset sizes. Out-of-frame nonproductive sequences were analyzed to study raw recombination free of thymic and clonal selection effects. In-frame beta chains were kept once TCRdb had trimmed the public reads at Q25 with fastp and called clones with MiXCR. Rows merge per CDR3 protein into single entries with the most common DNA and genes. V and J calls and clone size were set by TCRdb, not the authors. This sample gives fewer than 650,000 distinct CDR3 sequences in total; 7.1% of them show up just once. The top ten hold approximately 1.5% of the sample.

Every donor was a healthy Caucasian. Three pairs of female monozygotic twins, all aged roughly 18 to 29 years, made up the twin cohort. Peripheral blood mononuclear cells were the source from which RNA for the TCR libraries was isolated. The CDR3 holds 16 amino acids from the cysteine to the phenylalanine. Left in the record is the CDR3 DNA by itself, 48 bases read in frame from the first base. According to the germline V gene, CDR1 reads KGHDR and CDR2 reads SFDVKD. At the junction V is shortened by 4 bases and J by 1 base, with 14 bases in between. Of note for this clonotype: Its antigen has not been determined. No base qualities exist here, and no much larger clone lies one base off it.

The same sample was also studied in work on yellow fever vaccine responses in identical twins. The second study reports: The T cell response to vaccination in identical twins was reported by the authors to appear partly convergent and partly personalized. Focusing on identical twins, the study followed the T cell clones that responded to the vaccine, and did so with precision.

This sequence uses TRBV24-1 and TRBJ2-3; matching of 6 bases hints at TRBD2 as the D gene. The source material was PBMCs. This receptor was taken from a woman younger than 30 in good health. The DNA sequence follows: TGTGCCACCAGTGAGCCGGCTAGCGTTGGCACAGATACGCAGTATTTT. It codes for CATSEPASVGTDTQYF.